The table lists the clone carrying this T cell receptor beta chain with a few counts. Its antigen is not identified. The data were obtained in a study of identical twins. Study-wide findings and caveats: One should note that invariant MAIT and iNKT cells could partly confound zero-insertion analyses.

Via MiXCR, TCRdb re-called the 5' RACE reads, giving one row per CDR3 protein. Among roughly 1,500,000 distinct CDR3 sequences, roughly 35% were seen once, and the ten largest hold around 0.3%. The CDR3 is made up of 16 amino acids. Germline V gene sequence: CDR1 SEHNR, CDR2 FQNEAQ (reference sequence). Trimming shortened V by 3 bases and J by 4 bases, and 16 bases separated the two germline ends. The V gene is TRBV7-9, the J gene TRBJ2-1; a possible D gene is TRBD2 (5 bases). Input material: cord blood. This sequence originates from a newborn girl in good health. The CDR3 loop reads CASSFSRTSGYNEQFF. CDR3 sequence (DNA): TGTGCCAGCAGCTTCTCGAGAACTAGTGGTTACAATGAGCAGTTCTTC.